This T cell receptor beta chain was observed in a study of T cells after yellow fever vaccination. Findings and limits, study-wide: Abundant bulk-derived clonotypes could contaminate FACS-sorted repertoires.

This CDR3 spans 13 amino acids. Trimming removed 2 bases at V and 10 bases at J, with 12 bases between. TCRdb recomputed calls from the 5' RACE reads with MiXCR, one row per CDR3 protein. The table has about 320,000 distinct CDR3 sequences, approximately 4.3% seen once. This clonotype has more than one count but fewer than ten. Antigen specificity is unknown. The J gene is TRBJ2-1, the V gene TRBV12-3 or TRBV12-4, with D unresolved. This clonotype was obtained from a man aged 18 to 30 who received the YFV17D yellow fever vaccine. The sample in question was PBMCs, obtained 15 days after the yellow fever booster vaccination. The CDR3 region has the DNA TGTGCCAGCAGTTTATCTTTCCTGGCGGAGCAGTTCTTC. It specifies CASSLSFLAEQFF.